This T cell receptor (beta chain) appears in the sequencing data of a study of Ad26.COV2.S vaccination and SARS-CoV-2 variants. Study details: Each vaccinee took Ad26.COV2.S intramuscularly, once or twice 56 days apart.

Germline V gene data show CDR1 as SNHLY and CDR2 as FYNNEI. Deletions cut 6 bases from V and 5 bases from J, with 10 bases between. CDR3 length: 12 residues. Study conclusions and caveats: Ad26.COV2.S recipients had broader spike-specific TCRs (P = 0.0014). Similar non-spike TCR breadth was observed in recipients of vaccine and of placebo.

The treatment: 15 to 20 received Ad26.COV2.S at low or high dose, single or two shots; 5 received placebo; per-sample allocation not given. Specimens were obtained on day 63 following the first vaccine or placebo injection. Concerning this clone itself: Its antigen is unknown.

Assay: immunoSEQ multiplex PCR; the TCRdb copy retains only in-frame clones and omits some. The sample shows 250,000 to 300,000 clones, around 87% of them seen only once. The source of this sequence is a person between 18 and 60 years old who received the Ad26.COV2.S COVID-19 vaccine or a placebo. The gene calls are TRBV2 and TRBJ2-5; D gene unclear. The specimen was peripheral blood, collected in a trial of Ad26.COV2.S vaccine versus placebo. The CDR3 nucleotides read TGTGCCAGCAGGCAGGACGGGGAGACCCAGTACTTC. As protein: CASRQDGETQYF.